Listed here is a single TCR beta chain. Its antigen is still unknown. The isolated RNA, all of it, was reverse transcribed, so expressed TCRB transcripts were what got sequenced. Clones were sequenced by immunoSEQ multiplex PCR, and TCRdb holds only the in-frame ones, with some missing. The sample shows 230,000 or so clones, roughly 16% of them seen only once. The data were taken from a study of beta chain features in type 1 diabetes. General study findings and limits: All four CD4+ subsets from Type 1 diabetes patients carried moderately but significantly shorter TCRB CDR3s.

V trimming: 5 bases; J trimming: 7 bases; junction bases outside the gene matches: 13. CDR3 length: 16 residues. The germline CDR1 and CDR2 sequences are SGHTA and FQGNSA. The sequencing input was naive CD4+ T cells from blood. The clonotype comes from a man aged 25-45 years with type 1 diabetes. The chain couples TRBV7-2 to TRBJ2-4, with 8 positions matching TRBD1. The CDR3 spells CASSTRTGKGDNIQYF. The CDR3, as DNA: TGTGCCAGCAGCACCAGGACAGGGAAGGGAGATAACATTCAGTACTTC.